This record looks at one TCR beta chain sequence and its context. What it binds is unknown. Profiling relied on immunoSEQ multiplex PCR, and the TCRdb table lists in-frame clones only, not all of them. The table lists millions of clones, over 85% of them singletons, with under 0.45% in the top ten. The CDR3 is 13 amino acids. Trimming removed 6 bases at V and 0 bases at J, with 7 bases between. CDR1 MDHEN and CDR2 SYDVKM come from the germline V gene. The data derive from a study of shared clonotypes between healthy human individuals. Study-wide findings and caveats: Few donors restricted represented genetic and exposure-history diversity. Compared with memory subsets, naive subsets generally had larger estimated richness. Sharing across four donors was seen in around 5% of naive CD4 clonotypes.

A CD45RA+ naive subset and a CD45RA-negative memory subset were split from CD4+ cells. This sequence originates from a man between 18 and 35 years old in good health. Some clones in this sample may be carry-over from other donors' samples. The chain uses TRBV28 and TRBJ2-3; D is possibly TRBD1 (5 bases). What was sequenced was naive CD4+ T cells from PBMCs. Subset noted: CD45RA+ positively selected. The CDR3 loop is CASSGQSTDTQYF. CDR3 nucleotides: TGTGCCAGCAGCGGACAAAGCACAGATACGCAGTATTTT.